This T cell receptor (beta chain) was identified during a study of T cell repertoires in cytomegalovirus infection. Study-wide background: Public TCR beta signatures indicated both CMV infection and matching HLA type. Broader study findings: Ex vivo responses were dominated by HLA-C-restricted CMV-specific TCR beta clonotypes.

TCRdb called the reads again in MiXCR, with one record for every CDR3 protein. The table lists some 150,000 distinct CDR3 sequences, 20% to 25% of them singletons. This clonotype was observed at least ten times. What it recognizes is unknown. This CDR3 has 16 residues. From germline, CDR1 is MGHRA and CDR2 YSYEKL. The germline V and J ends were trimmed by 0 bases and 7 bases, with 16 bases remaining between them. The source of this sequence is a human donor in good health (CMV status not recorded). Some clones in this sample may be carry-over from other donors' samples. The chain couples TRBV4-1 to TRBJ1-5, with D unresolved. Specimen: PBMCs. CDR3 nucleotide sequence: TGCGCCAGCAGCCAAGATACTGCAGCCGTTAGACAGCCCCAGCATTTT. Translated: CASSQDTAAVRQPQHF.